A selection of T cell receptor beta chains follows, all from one sample in a study of shared clonotypes between healthy human individuals. TCRdb's table, derived via immunoSEQ multiplex PCR, lists solely in-frame clones and lacks some. Of about 460,000 clones listed, about 74% were seen once; the top ten hold more than 10%. Sequencing was done on a sample of PBMCs. The receptors here all came from a woman in her 40s in good health. Some clones in this sample may be carry-over from other donors' samples. The CDR3 runs from the conserved cysteine through the conserved F or W. D genes are given only for firm matches. For some rows the clone size is stated as once, few or many, or as a class when expanded; others skip it.

v_call,d_call,clone_size,j_call,cdr3_aa,cdr3_nt
TRBV28,-,-,TRBJ2-1,CASSLNYNEQFF,TGTGCCAGCAGCCTAAACTACAATGAGCAGTTCTTC
TRBV25-1,TRBD1,-,TRBJ2-3,CASSEPGTVSTDTQYF,TGTGCCAGCAGTGAGCCCGGGACAGTAAGCACAGATACGCAGTATTTT
TRBV30,TRBD2,-,TRBJ2-7,CAWNGLASYEQYF,TGTGCCTGGAATGGACTAGCGAGCTACGAGCAGTACTTC
TRBV30,TRBD1,-,TRBJ2-5,CAWHRGLETQYF,TGTGCCTGGCACAGGGGGCTAGAGACCCAGTACTTC
TRBV6-6,TRBD1,-,TRBJ1-5,CASRGQGGKQPQHF,TGTGCCAGCAGGGGACAGGGAGGGAAACAGCCCCAGCATTTT
TRBV5-4,-,-,TRBJ2-2,CASSLGRNTGELFF,TGTGCCAGCAGCTTGGGGAGGAACACCGGGGAGCTGTTTTTT
TRBV5-1,TRBD1,-,TRBJ2-2,CASSLAAGGNTGELFF,TGCGCCAGCAGCTTGGCCGCAGGGGGGAACACCGGGGAGCTGTTTTTT
TRBV5-4,-,-,TRBJ2-3,CASSVGGDTQYF,TGTGCCAGCAGTGTGGGGGGAGATACGCAGTATTTT
TRBV6-1,TRBD1,many,TRBJ1-1,CASCRQGSWTEAFF,TGTGCCAGCTGTCGACAGGGTTCGTGGACTGAAGCTTTCTTT
TRBV30,TRBD2,-,TRBJ2-1,CAWSAWRGEWVEQFF,TGTGCCTGGAGTGCCTGGCGGGGGGAGTGGGTTGAGCAGTTCTTC
TRBV7-2,TRBD2,-,TRBJ2-2,CASSFTSVPGELFF,TGTGCCAGCAGCTTTACTAGCGTCCCCGGGGAGCTGTTTTTT
TRBV29-1,-,-,TRBJ1-1,CSVEVNTEAFF,TGCAGCGTTGAAGTGAACACTGAAGCTTTCTTT
TRBV28,TRBD1,few,TRBJ1-1,CASTPTGDGYTEAFF,TGTGCCAGCACCCCGACAGGGGACGGTTACACTGAAGCTTTCTTT
TRBV10-1,TRBD2,-,TRBJ2-7,CASSESGGLAGYEQYF,TGCGCCAGCAGTGAGTCGGGTGGGCTAGCGGGCTACGAGCAGTACTTC
TRBV6-5,-,-,TRBJ2-7,CASSSRGAEGVQYF,TGTGCCAGCAGTTCCCGGGGAGCCGAGGGGGTGCAGTACTTC
TRBV2,-,-,TRBJ2-7,CASSVSWEQYF,TGTGCCAGCAGTGTATCGTGGGAGCAGTACTTC
TRBV2,TRBD2,-,TRBJ2-1,CATTSGVYNEQFF,TGTGCCACTACTAGCGGGGTCTACAATGAGCAGTTCTTC
TRBV5-8,-,-,TRBJ1-4,CASSFQGATFSGEKLFF,TGTGCCAGCAGCTTTCAGGGTGCCACATTCTCCGGTGAAAAACTGTTTTTT